A selection of T cell receptor beta chains follows, all from one sample in a study of spatial heterogeneity in lung cancer. TCRdb reprocessed the 5' RACE reads via MiXCR and lists one record per CDR3 protein. The sample shows approximately 7,800 distinct CDR3 sequences, roughly 5.6% of them seen only once. The input for sequencing was PBMCs, taken at surgery. The source is a male donor with early-stage non-small cell lung cancer. Each CDR3 is given with its conserved first and last residue. D genes are given only for firm matches. Size is stated for part of the rows, as once, few or many counts, or as a class when the clone is expanded.

cdr3_aa: CAISPTGGPGTDTQYF
cdr3_nt: TGTGCCATCAGTCCAACAGGGGGCCCTGGCACAGATACGCAGTATTTT
d_call: TRBD1
j_call: TRBJ2-3
v_call: TRBV10-3
clone_size: many

cdr3_aa: CSARVSGRANEQFF
cdr3_nt: TGCAGTGCTAGGGTTAGCGGGAGGGCCAATGAGCAGTTCTTC
d_call: TRBD2
j_call: TRBJ2-1
v_call: TRBV20-1
clone_size: many

cdr3_aa: CASSLRDRGLEQYF
cdr3_nt: TGTGCCAGCAGCTTACGGGACAGGGGCCTCGAGCAGTACTTC
d_call: TRBD1
j_call: TRBJ2-7
v_call: TRBV7-8
clone_size: many

cdr3_aa: CSARDADFEYQPQHF
cdr3_nt: TGCAGTGCTAGAGATGCGGACTTTGAGTATCAGCCCCAGCATTTT
d_call: NA
j_call: TRBJ1-5
v_call: TRBV20-1
clone_size: many

cdr3_aa: CASSLGGNSPLHF
cdr3_nt: TGCGCCAGCAGCTTGGGGGGCAATTCACCCCTCCACTTT
d_call: NA
j_call: TRBJ1-6
v_call: TRBV5-1
clone_size: many

cdr3_aa: CASSPGIVDEQFF
cdr3_nt: TGTGCCAGCTCACCAGGGATTGTTGATGAGCAGTTCTTC
d_call: NA
j_call: TRBJ2-1
v_call: TRBV18
clone_size: many

cdr3_aa: CASSLEDGRNEQYF
cdr3_nt: TGTGCCAGCAGCTTAGAAGACGGTAGAAACGAGCAGTACTTC
d_call: NA
j_call: TRBJ2-7
v_call: TRBV11-2
clone_size: many

cdr3_aa: CASSEELGLGNTEAFF
cdr3_nt: TGTGCCAGCAGTGAGGAACTGGGGCTCGGGAACACTGAAGCTTTCTTT
d_call: NA
j_call: TRBJ1-1
v_call: TRBV6-4
clone_size: hyperexpanded

cdr3_aa: CASSYVGGINEQFF
cdr3_nt: TGCGCCAGCAGCTACGTGGGGGGGATCAATGAGCAGTTCTTC
d_call: TRBD2
j_call: TRBJ2-1
v_call: TRBV5-1
clone_size: many

cdr3_aa: CASSLQRQETQYF
cdr3_nt: TGTGCCAGCAGCTTACAGCGGCAAGAGACCCAGTACTTC
d_call: NA
j_call: TRBJ2-5
v_call: TRBV7-8
clone_size: few

cdr3_aa: CASSLDSGGTEAFF
cdr3_nt: TGTGCCAGCAGCTTAGATTCGGGGGGGACTGAAGCTTTCTTT
d_call: NA
j_call: TRBJ1-1
v_call: TRBV7-9
clone_size: many

cdr3_aa: CASSRDRGLGEQFF
cdr3_nt: TGTGCCAGCAGCCGGGACAGGGGTTTAGGTGAGCAGTTCTTC
d_call: TRBD1
j_call: TRBJ2-1
v_call: TRBV6-5
clone_size: many

cdr3_aa: CASSPLWVGSSYNEQFF
cdr3_nt: TGTGCCAGCAGCCCCCTTTGGGTCGGGAGCTCCTACAATGAGCAGTTCTTC
d_call: NA
j_call: TRBJ2-1
v_call: TRBV7-2
clone_size: many

cdr3_aa: CASRGTGVGLASPLHF
cdr3_nt: TGTGCCAGCAGGGGGACAGGGGTTGGTCTTGCTTCACCCCTCCACTTT
d_call: TRBD1
j_call: TRBJ1-6
v_call: TRBV28
clone_size: many

cdr3_aa: CASSKERGQGPENEQYF
cdr3_nt: TGTGCCAGCAGCAAAGAAAGGGGACAGGGACCTGAAAACGAGCAGTACTTC
d_call: NA
j_call: TRBJ2-7
v_call: TRBV21-1
clone_size: many

cdr3_aa: CSVEVGGGEQYF
cdr3_nt: TGCAGCGTTGAGGTTGGGGGCGGGGAGCAGTACTTC
d_call: NA
j_call: TRBJ2-7
v_call: TRBV29-1
clone_size: many

cdr3_aa: CASSPRREKLFF
cdr3_nt: TGTGCCAGCTCACCACGTCGTGAAAAACTGTTTTTT
d_call: NA
j_call: TRBJ1-4
v_call: TRBV18
clone_size: many

cdr3_aa: CASSPSASNTQYF
cdr3_nt: TGTGCCAGCTCACCGTCGGCGTCGAATACCCAGTACTTC
d_call: NA
j_call: TRBJ2-5
v_call: TRBV18
clone_size: many

cdr3_aa: CASSYEKRSGANVLTF
cdr3_nt: TGTGCCAGCAGTTACGAGAAGCGCTCTGGGGCCAACGTCCTGACTTTC
d_call: NA
j_call: TRBJ2-6
v_call: TRBV6-2/TRBV6-3
clone_size: few

cdr3_aa: CASSPLGDYNSPLHF
cdr3_nt: TGCGCCAGCAGCCCTCTGGGGGATTATAATTCACCCCTCCACTTT
d_call: NA
j_call: TRBJ1-6
v_call: TRBV5-1
clone_size: NA

cdr3_aa: CASRTGLPQETQYF
cdr3_nt: TGTGCCAGCAGGACAGGGTTACCTCAGGAGACCCAGTACTTC
d_call: TRBD1
j_call: TRBJ2-5
v_call: TRBV28
clone_size: many

cdr3_aa: CASSPLDSEVPQYF
cdr3_nt: TGTGCCAGCTCACCACTGGATAGCGAGGTGCCCCAGTACTTC
d_call: NA
j_call: TRBJ2-5
v_call: TRBV18
clone_size: many

cdr3_aa: CASSYGQRGELFF
cdr3_nt: TGTGCCAGCAGTTATGGGCAGCGCGGGGAGCTGTTTTTT
d_call: NA
j_call: TRBJ2-2
v_call: TRBV6-5
clone_size: many

cdr3_aa: CASSEQGADQPQHF
cdr3_nt: TGTGCCAGCAGTGAGCAGGGGGCTGATCAGCCCCAGCATTTT
d_call: TRBD1
j_call: TRBJ1-5
v_call: TRBV6-1
clone_size: many

cdr3_aa: CASSIDGGIYNEQFF
cdr3_nt: TGTGCCAGTAGTATAGATGGCGGGATCTACAATGAGCAGTTCTTC
d_call: NA
j_call: TRBJ2-1
v_call: TRBV19
clone_size: many

cdr3_aa: CASISPRDTYTDTQYF
cdr3_nt: TGTGCCAGCATCTCACCACGGGACACCTACACAGATACGCAGTATTTT
d_call: NA
j_call: TRBJ2-3
v_call: TRBV5-5
clone_size: NA

cdr3_aa: CSARSGQSYEQYF
cdr3_nt: TGCAGTGCTAGATCAGGCCAATCCTACGAGCAGTACTTC
d_call: NA
j_call: TRBJ2-7
v_call: TRBV20-1
clone_size: many

cdr3_aa: CASSLDRTGELFF
cdr3_nt: TGTGCCAGCAGCTTGGACAGGACTGGGGAGCTGTTTTTT
d_call: NA
j_call: TRBJ2-2
v_call: TRBV5-4
clone_size: many